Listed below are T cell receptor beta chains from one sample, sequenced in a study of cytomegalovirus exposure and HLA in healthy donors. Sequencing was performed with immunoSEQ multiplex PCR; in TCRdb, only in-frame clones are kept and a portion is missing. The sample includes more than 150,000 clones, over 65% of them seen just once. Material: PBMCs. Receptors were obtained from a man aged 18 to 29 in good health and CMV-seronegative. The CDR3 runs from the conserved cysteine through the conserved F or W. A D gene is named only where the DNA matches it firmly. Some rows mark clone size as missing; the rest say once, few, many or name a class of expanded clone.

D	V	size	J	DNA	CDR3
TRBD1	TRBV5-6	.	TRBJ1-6	TGTGCCAGCAGCACAAACAGGGGGTCTTCACCCCTCCACTTT	CASSTNRGSSPLHF
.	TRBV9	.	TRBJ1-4	TGTGCCAGCAGCGTAGGGCCAGATGAAAAACTGTTTTTT	CASSVGPDEKLFF
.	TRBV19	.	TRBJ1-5	TGTGCCAGTAGTGATCGTAGAGCGCGTGATCAGCCCCAGCATTTT	CASSDRRARDQPQHF
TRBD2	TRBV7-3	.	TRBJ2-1	TGTGCCAGCAGCGAATCGTTTAGCGGGGGGGATCGGGAGCAGTTCTTC	CASSESFSGGDREQFF
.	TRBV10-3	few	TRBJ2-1	TGTGCCATCAGTGAATTCGATGAGCAGTTCTTC	CAISEFDEQFF
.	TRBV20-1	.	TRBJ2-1	TGCAGTGCTAGCAGAGGCAATGAGCAGTTCTTC	CSASRGNEQFF
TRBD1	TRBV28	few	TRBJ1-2	TGTGCCAGCAGGTTCGACAGGGCTGGCTACACCTTC	CASRFDRAGYTF
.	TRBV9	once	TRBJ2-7	TGTGCCAGCAGCGTAGGGAGTAGCGGCTACGAGCAGTACTTC	CASSVGSSGYEQYF
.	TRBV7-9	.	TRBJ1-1	TGTGCCAGCAGCCCCGCGACAGATAACACTGAAGCTTTCTTT	CASSPATDNTEAFF
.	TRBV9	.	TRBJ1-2	TGTGCCAGCAGCGTGGGGAGGGAGCTGGGCTATGGCTACACCTTC	CASSVGRELGYGYTF
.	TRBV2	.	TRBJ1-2	TGTGCCAGCGGACGAACAGGGCTTAACTATGGCTACACCTTC	CASGRTGLNYGYTF
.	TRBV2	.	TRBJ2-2	TGTGCCAGTTTTTTGATGGGGGGCACCGGGGAGCTGTTTTTT	CASFLMGGTGELFF
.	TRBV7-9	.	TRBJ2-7	TGTGCCAGCAGCTTGCTTAGCCTCCCCTACGAGCAGTACTTC	CASSLLSLPYEQYF
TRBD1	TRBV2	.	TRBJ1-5	TGTGCCAGCAGGCGGGACAGGGGTATGGAGCCCCAGCATTTT	CASRRDRGMEPQHF
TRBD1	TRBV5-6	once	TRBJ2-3	TGTGCCAGCAGCGATTCCAGGGACAGATTCACAGATACGCAGTATTTT	CASSDSRDRFTDTQYF
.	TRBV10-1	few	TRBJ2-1	TGCGCCAGCAGTGCCAGGGAAACCTACAATGAGCAGTTCTTC	CASSARETYNEQFF
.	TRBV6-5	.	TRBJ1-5	TGTGCCAGCAGTTACGGTAGAGGGCAGGGCAATCAGCCCCAGCATTTT	CASSYGRGQGNQPQHF
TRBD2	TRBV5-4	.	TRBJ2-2	TGTGCCAGCAGCTTAAGGGCAGGACTAGCGGGAAACACCGGGGAGCTGTTTTTT	CASSLRAGLAGNTGELFF
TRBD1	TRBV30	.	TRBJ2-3	TGTGCCTGGGGGCGACAGGGGGCTATAAATACGCAGTATTTT	CAWGRQGAINTQYF
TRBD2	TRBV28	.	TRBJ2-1	TGTGCCAGCAAACCTAGCGGGAGGGTCAATGAGCAGTTCTTC	CASKPSGRVNEQFF
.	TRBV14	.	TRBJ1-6	TGTGCCAGCAGCCAAAATAGGCCAGGGCTGAATTCACCCCTCCACTTT	CASSQNRPGLNSPLHF
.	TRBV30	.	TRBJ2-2	TGTGCCTGGAGTCAACAGGGCACCGGGGAGCTGTTTTTT	CAWSQQGTGELFF
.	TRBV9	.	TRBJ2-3	TGTGCCAGCAGCCCACGGACAGCAAACACAGATACGCAGTATTTT	CASSPRTANTDTQYF
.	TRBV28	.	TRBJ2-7	TGTGCCAGCAGTTTTTTCGCGGCAGGGGGAGGCGAGCAGTACTTC	CASSFFAAGGGEQYF
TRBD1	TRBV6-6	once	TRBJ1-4	TGTGCCAGCAGCCCCCCAGGGGGTTACGGAAAACTGTTTTTT	CASSPPGGYGKLFF
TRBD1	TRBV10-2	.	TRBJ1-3	TGCGCCAGCAGCAGGGGGCAGGATGGAAACACCATATATTTT	CASSRGQDGNTIYF
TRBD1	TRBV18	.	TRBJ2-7	TGTGCCAGCTCACCAGGGACAGGGATTTACGAGCAGTACTTC	CASSPGTGIYEQYF
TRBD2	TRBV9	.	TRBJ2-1	TGTGCCAGCAGCGTTAGCGGGATCCGCTCCTACAATGAGCAGTTCTTC	CASSVSGIRSYNEQFF
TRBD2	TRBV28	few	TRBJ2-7	TGTGCCAGCAGTTTAACTAGCGGAAGTCTCGAGCAGTACTTC	CASSLTSGSLEQYF
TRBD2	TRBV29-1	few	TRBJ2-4	TGCAGCGTTGCGGGGACTAGCGCAAACATTCAGTACTTC	CSVAGTSANIQYF
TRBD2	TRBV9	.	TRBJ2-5	TGTGCCAGCAGCGTAGACCCTAGCGGGGGGTCAAAAGAGACCCAGTACTTC	CASSVDPSGGSKETQYF
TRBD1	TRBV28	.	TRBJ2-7	TGTGCCAGCAGCCGGGACAGGGTTGTGGTCGAGCAGTACTTC	CASSRDRVVVEQYF
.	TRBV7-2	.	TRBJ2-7	TGTGCCAGCAGCTCCGGGACGGGACAAATGAGGGAGCAGTACTTC	CASSSGTGQMREQYF
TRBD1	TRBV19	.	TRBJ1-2	TGTGCCTCTAACTCCCGGACAGGGACCTATGTCCATGGCTACACCTTC	CASNSRTGTYVHGYTF
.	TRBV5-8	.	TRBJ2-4	TGTGCCAGCAGCTTGGGGGCCAGAATAGCCAAAAACATTCAGTACTTC	CASSLGARIAKNIQYF
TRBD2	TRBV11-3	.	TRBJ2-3	TGTGCCAGCAGCTTAGATATGGCGCGGGAGTACATTCCCACAGATACGCAGTATTTT	CASSLDMAREYIPTDTQYF